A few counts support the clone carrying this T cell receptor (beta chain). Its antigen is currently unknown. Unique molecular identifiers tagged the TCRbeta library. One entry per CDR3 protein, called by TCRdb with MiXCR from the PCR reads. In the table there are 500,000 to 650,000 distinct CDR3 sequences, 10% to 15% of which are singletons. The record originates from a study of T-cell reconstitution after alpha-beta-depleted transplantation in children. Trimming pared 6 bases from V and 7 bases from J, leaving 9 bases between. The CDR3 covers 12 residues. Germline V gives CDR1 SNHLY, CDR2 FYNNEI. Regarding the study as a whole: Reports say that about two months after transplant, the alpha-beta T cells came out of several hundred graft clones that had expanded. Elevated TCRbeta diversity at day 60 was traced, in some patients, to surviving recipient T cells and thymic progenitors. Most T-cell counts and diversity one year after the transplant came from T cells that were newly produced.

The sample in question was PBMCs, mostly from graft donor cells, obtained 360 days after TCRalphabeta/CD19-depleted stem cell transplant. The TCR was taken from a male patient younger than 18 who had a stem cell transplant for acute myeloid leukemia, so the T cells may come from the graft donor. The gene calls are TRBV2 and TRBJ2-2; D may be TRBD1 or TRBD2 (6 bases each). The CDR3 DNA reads TGTGCCAGCAGCCGGGGGCTCGGGGAGCTGTTTTTT. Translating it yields CASSRGLGELFF. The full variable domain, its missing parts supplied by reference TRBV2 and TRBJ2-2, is EPEVTQTPSHQVTQMGQEVILRCVPISNHLYFYWYRQILGQKVEFLVSFYNNEISEKSEIFDDQFSVERPDGSNFTLKIRSTKLEDSAMYFCASSRGLGELFFGEGSRLTVL.